A selection of T cell receptor beta chains follows, all from one sample in a study of T-cell reconstitution after alpha-beta-depleted transplantation in children. TCRdb independently ran MiXCR on the PCR reads; one entry per CDR3 protein. There are approximately 270,000 distinct CDR3 sequences in the sample; 24% occur only once, and about 5% lies in the top ten. The input for sequencing was PBMCs, mostly from graft donor cells, taken 360 days after TCRalphabeta/CD19-depleted stem cell transplant. All receptors come from a female patient aged 2 to 10 who had a stem cell transplant for congenital amegakaryocytic thrombocytopenia, so the T cells may come from the graft donor. The conserved cysteine and the conserved F or W are not part of the CDR3 here. Rows give clone size only sometimes, using once, few, many, or a class for an expanded clone.

len	v_gene	abundance	j_gene	CDR3aa
16	TRBV4-1	few	TRBJ2-1	ASSQGLTGGLPYNEQF
14	TRBV5-1	many	TRBJ2-5	ASSLGGLAGEETQY
13	TRBV6-1	few	TRBJ2-4	ASIRVEKAKNIQY
11	TRBV9	few	TRBJ1-1	ASTGGGSTEAF
11	TRBV12-3/TRBV12-4	.	TRBJ2-3	AINQGATDTQY
13	TRBV20-1	few	TRBJ2-3	SAGNLAGAGDTQY
12	TRBV7-3	few	TRBJ1-2	ASSPGTGGDGYT
12	TRBV5-1	.	TRBJ1-5	ASSLAGIDQPQH
13	TRBV10-3	few	TRBJ2-7	AISDDGRSSYEQY
14	TRBV7-9	.	TRBJ1-1	ASSPLPGQKNTEAF
14	TRBV20-1	few	TRBJ2-3	SAQPVAGSSTDTQY
15	TRBV7-9	.	TRBJ2-6	ASSPQQGSSGANVLT
11	TRBV6-1	few	TRBJ1-1	ASRKGTNTEAF
15	TRBV24-1	few	TRBJ2-7	ATTKAGQGLSSYEQY
13	TRBV10-3	few	TRBJ2-3	AISDIAGDPDTQY
16	TRBV5-1	.	TRBJ1-6	ASSPTPRQSSYNSPLH
13	TRBV27	few	TRBJ1-2	ASSLGPGSGYGYT
11	TRBV20-1	.	TRBJ2-5	SAKGAGVETQY
14	TRBV12-3/TRBV12-4	few	TRBJ2-6	ASRDRGSAGANVLT
16	TRBV3-1	.	TRBJ2-2	ASSQHPGLAGNTGELF
15	TRBV9	few	TRBJ2-2	ASSPRGGTTEAGELF
10	TRBV20-1	few	TRBJ1-4	SASSTNEKLF
14	TRBV5-1	few	TRBJ2-5	ASSLRIASGGETQY
11	TRBV12-3/TRBV12-4	many	TRBJ2-3	ASLRSDTDTQY
12	TRBV5-1	once	TRBJ2-5	ASSSSGTTETQY
13	TRBV6-2/TRBV6-3	.	TRBJ2-1	ASSKPLNRGGEQF
17	TRBV12-3/TRBV12-4	.	TRBJ2-7	ASSFVDRVLKTTFYEQY
12	TRBV23-1	.	TRBJ2-5	ASSQSGPQETQY
12	TRBV5-6	few	TRBJ2-4	ASSPGPLKNIQY
12	TRBV9	.	TRBJ2-5	ASSVGGHQETQY
15	TRBV28	few	TRBJ1-5	ASSAPRGQYSNQPQH
12	TRBV10-3	.	TRBJ2-7	AISDPTGGDEQY
15	TRBV30	.	TRBJ2-1	AWSALRTSGRLDEQF
11	TRBV4-3	many	TRBJ2-1	ASSKDRGHEQF
12	TRBV3-1	few	TRBJ2-3	ASSLMSSTDTQY
13	TRBV7-9	.	TRBJ2-7	ASSQDRGKNYEQY
10	TRBV12-3/TRBV12-4	once	TRBJ2-4	ASSSRDSIQY
13	TRBV18	.	TRBJ2-1	ASSPDAGGDNEQF
11	TRBV12-3/TRBV12-4	few	TRBJ2-7	ASSRSKSYEQY